The T cell receptor (beta chain) described here comes from a study of cytomegalovirus exposure and HLA in healthy donors. Study summary: Caucasian-associated ancestry cluster membership applied to approximately 80% of several hundred genotyped donors.

The CDR3 totals 18 residues. Germline loops: CDR1 LGHNA, CDR2 YSLEER. Trimming at V came to 0 bases and at J to 0 bases, leaving 2 bases not matched to a gene. PCR involved 60 Vbeta and 13 Jbeta primers. Assay: immunoSEQ multiplex PCR; the TCRdb copy retains only in-frame clones and omits some. In total, the table holds 38,000 or so clones. All the people who gave samples were healthy bone marrow donors. The chain has TRBV4-3 and TRBJ2-6, with 10 bases matching TRBD2. Sample: PBMCs. This TCR derives from a middle-aged man in good health and CMV-seropositive. CDR3: CASSQELAGSSGANVLTF. The CDR3 bases are TGCGCCAGCAGCCAAGAACTAGCGGGAAGCTCTGGGGCCAACGTCCTGACTTTC.